This entry is about one T cell receptor beta chain. The antigen is not known. These data come from a study of early T cells in non-severe SARS-CoV-2 infection. As for the study in general: Unsorted whole blood bulk RNA was sequenced, with unpaired chains. General observations from the study: Matching against VDJdb likely underestimated virus-specific expansions, favoring anti-spike CD8.

Using its own MiXCR run on the 5' RACE reads, TCRdb lists one record per CDR3 protein. The table shows some 81,000 distinct CDR3 sequences, with 9% to 10% occurring only once. The V and J ends lost 5 bases and 7 bases, in that order; junction bases with no gene match: 5. This CDR3 is 14 amino acids long. Sequencing was carried out using whole blood. The receptor comes from an adult who was a healthcare worker with PCR-confirmed SARS-CoV-2 infection or an uninfected control (not recorded which). The V gene is TRBV12-3 or TRBV12-4, the J gene TRBJ2-1, with 10 nucleotides matching TRBD2. The DNA for the CDR3 is TGTGCCAGCAGTGAACTAGCGGGATCGAATGAGCAGTTCTTC. Its protein product is CASSELAGSNEQFF.